This T cell receptor (beta chain) emerged from a study of blood T cell repertoires in COVID-19. Overall study: PBMCs, B-cell-depleted T cells, or T cells provided the cDNA or gDNA that made up the material.

The assay was immunoSEQ multiplex PCR, and TCRdb's table has in-frame clones only and misses some. Of about 480,000 clones in the sample, around 90% were seen once. Seattle-derived patients entered the study during active infection and were followed longitudinally. Per the germline V gene, CDR1 is WSHSY and CDR2 is SAAADI. The V and J ends lost 6 bases and 6 bases, in that order; junction bases with no gene match: 6. The CDR3 has 14 amino acids. The sequencing sample was made of peripheral blood. The chain is built from TRBV10-2 and TRBJ2-1; the match to TRBD1 covers 9 bases. The sequence derives from a woman aged 50 to 60 with COVID-19, enrolled during active disease. As DNA, the CDR3 is TGCGCCAGCAGGATACAGGGGGCTAGCAATGAGCAGTTCTTC. Its translation is CASRIQGASNEQFF.